This TCR beta chain was sequenced for a study of monozygotic twins with inflammatory bowel disease. On this clonotype: Its cognate antigen is unknown.

The study, taken as a whole, reports: IBD patients, compared with healthy twins, shared fewer clonotypes with others (especially with disease activity).

Someone took an approximately 2.5 ml blood sample from each of the donors. No T cells were sorted before total RNA was taken from whole blood. Using TCRalpha and TCRbeta cDNA, the researchers carried out two nested PCRs that lasted approximately 16 and 10 cycles. TCRdb re-called the 5' RACE reads, yielding one record per CDR3 amino acid sequence without DNA. The table lists 300,000 to 400,000 distinct CDR3 sequences. This TCR was sampled from a human donor with ulcerative colitis or Crohn's disease, or a healthy co-twin of an affected twin (not recorded which). The specimen was blood.

CDR3 amino acids: CASSLGQSLPTYTIYF. The V and J genes are TRBV7-2 and TRBJ1-3; TCRdb indicates TRBD1, and absent DNA this call remains unverified. This CDR3 contains 16 residues. The germline CDR1 and CDR2 sequences are SGHTA and FQGNSA.